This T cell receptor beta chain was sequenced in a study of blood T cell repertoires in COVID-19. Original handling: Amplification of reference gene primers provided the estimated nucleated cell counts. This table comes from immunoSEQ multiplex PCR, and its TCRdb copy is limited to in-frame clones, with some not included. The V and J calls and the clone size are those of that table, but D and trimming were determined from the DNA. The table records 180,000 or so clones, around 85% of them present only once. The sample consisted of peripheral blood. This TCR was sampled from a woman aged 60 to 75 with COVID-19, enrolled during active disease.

The CDR3 sequence is CASRYAQGLGGYTF. The CDR3 DNA reads TGTGCCAGCAGGTACGCCCAGGGCCTCGGGGGCTACACCTTC. The V gene is TRBV7-2, the J gene TRBJ1-2; possible D gene TRBD1, 5 bases. Germline V gene sequence: CDR1 SGHTA, CDR2 FQGNSA. The CDR3 runs 14 residues. Deletions cut 6 bases from V and 8 bases from J, with 19 bases between.